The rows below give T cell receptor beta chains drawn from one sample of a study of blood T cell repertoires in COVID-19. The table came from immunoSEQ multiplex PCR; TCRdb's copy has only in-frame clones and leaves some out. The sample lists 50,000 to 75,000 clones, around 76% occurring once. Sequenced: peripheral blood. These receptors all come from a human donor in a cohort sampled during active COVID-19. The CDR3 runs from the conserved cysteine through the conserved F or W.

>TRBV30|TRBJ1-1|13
CAWSKGETTEAFF
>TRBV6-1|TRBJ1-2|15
CASSEATGQGYGYTF
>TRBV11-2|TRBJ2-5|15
CASSPSLPAGETQYF
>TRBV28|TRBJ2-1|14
CASSLFDTRNEQFF
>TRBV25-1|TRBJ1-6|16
CASSDDRGGHNSPLHF
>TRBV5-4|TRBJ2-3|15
CASSSTGGYTDTQYF
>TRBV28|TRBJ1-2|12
CASRSDSDGYTF
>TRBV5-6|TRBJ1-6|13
CASSLDRVSPLHF
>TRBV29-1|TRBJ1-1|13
CSGRGQVNTEAFF
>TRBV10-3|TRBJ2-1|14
CAISETSGGPEQFF
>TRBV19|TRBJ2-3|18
CASSRSSGTARSGDTQYF
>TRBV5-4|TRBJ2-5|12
CASSRETETQYF
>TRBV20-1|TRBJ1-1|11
CSAMTGSEAFF
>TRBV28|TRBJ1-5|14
CASRPTGEAGSQHF
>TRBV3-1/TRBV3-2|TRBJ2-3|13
CASSHGGSDTQYF
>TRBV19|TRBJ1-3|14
CAASSRRSGNTIYF
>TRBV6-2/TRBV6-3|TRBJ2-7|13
CASSYAGGYEQYF
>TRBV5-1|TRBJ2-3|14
CASSLGQEGDTQYF
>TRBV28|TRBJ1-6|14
CASSPNMEVSPLHF
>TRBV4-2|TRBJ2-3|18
CASSQDPPGRMLPDTQYF
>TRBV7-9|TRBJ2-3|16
CASSPPWRESTDTQYF
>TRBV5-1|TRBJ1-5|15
CASSLSTGGNQPQHF
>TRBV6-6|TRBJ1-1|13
CASTRGDYTEAFF
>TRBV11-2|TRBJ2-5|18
CASSLELAGGIVGETQYF
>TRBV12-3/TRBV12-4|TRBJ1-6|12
CASSTGFSPLHF
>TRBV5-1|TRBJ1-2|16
CASRRLDRVGHHGYTF
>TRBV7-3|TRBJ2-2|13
CASSTGWTGELFF
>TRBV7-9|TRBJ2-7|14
CASSLGRASYEQYF
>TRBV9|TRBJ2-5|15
CASSVAVSVQETQYF
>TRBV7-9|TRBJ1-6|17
CASSSDRASSYNSPLHF
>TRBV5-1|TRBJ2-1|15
CASSSLPGQINEQFF
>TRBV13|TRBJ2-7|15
CASSPGTSGPTEQYF
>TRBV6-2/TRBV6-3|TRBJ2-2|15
CASSWGTGYTGELFF
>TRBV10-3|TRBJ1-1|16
CATLENPGRGNTEAFF
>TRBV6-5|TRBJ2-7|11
CASVQGWEQYF
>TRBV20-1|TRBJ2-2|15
CSASPAGGGTGELFF
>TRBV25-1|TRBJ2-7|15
CASSEGRQGGYEQYF
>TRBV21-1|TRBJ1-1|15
CASSKQRRGNTEAFF
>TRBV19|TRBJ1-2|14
CASSGTGQKGGYTF
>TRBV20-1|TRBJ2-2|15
CSASQGAPKPGELFF
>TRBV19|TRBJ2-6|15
CASSARSSGANVLTF
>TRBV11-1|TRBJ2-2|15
CASSLEQQGTGELFF
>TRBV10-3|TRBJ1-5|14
CATLKGQGDQPQHF
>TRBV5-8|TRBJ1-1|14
CATKNPGQNTEAFF
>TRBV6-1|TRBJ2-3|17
CASSAGGWGGGADTQYF
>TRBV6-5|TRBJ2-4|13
CASSNRQSNIQYF
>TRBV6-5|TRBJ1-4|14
CASSYGATNEKLFF
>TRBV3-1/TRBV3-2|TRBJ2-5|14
CASSSPQGEETQYF
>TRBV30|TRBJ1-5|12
CAWSEGRQPQHF
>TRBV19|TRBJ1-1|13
CASSIDRDSGAFF
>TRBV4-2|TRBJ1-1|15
CASSHVQTGNTEAFF
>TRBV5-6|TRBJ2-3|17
CASSLSWRTSSTDTQYF
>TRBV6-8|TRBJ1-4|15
CASSWVNRRDEKLFF
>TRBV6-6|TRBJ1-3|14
CASNSGNSGNTIYF